Following are 30 T cell receptor beta chains from one sample sequenced in a study of identical twins (dated by TCRdb to the mid-2010s). The library was prepared using 5' RACE. Data came from an Illumina HiSeq 2000. The public sequencing data were trimmed at Q25 with fastp and processed into clonotypes with MiXCR by TCRdb, which kept only in-frame beta chains. Merged by CDR3 protein, the rows form single entries marked with the most common genes and DNA. Counted in this sample were approximately 630,000 distinct CDR3 sequences; just over 7% of them appeared once. The ten biggest clones cover 1.6% of the sample. These data were also reused for a study on yellow fever vaccine responses in identical twins.

Input material: PBMCs. These receptors were taken from a woman aged 18-30 years in good health.

Only a few counts were recorded for this clonotype. This chain uses TRBV6-4 with TRBJ1-1; 11 nucleotides agree with TRBD1. The J segment lost 4 bases and the V segment lost 5 bases, leaving 6 bases of the junction unmatched. The CDR3 runs 15 residues. From germline, CDR1 is MRHNA and CDR2 SNTAGT. CDR3 in DNA: TGTGCCAGCAGTAGATCCGGGACAGGGGGCACTGAAGCTTTCTTT. This encodes CASSRSGTGGTEAFF.

The table lists this clonotype with a few counts. V usage is TRBV2 and J usage is TRBJ2-2; 11 nucleotides align to TRBD2. Losses at the gene ends were 6 bases for V and 0 bases for J; bases not matched to a gene: 3. The CDR3 has 16 residues. CDR1 is SNHLY and CDR2 is FYNNEI in the germline V gene. The CDR3 region has the DNA TGTGCCAGCAGGACGACTAGCGGGACGAACACCGGGGAGCTGTTTTTT. Its translation is CASRTTSGTNTGELFF.

This clonotype occurred many times. The rearrangement links TRBV11-2 to TRBJ1-4; D gene ambiguous. CDR3 length: 12 amino acids. Germline loops: CDR1 SGHAT, CDR2 FQNNGV. V was cut by 1 base and J by 11 bases, with 8 bases left in between. DNA of the CDR3: TGTGCCAGCAGCTTAGCAAGCGGGAAACTGTTTTTT. It translates to CASSLASGKLFF.

The chain carries TRBV2 and TRBJ1-5; a possible D gene is TRBD1 (5 bases). This CDR3 has 13 residues. V dropped 8 bases and J dropped 0 bases, with 8 bases sitting between them. Germline V CDR1 and CDR2: SNHLY, FYNNEI. This CDR3 reads CASSGYSNQPQHF. Here the CDR3 DNA reads TGTGCCAGCTCAGGGTATAGCAATCAGCCCCAGCATTTT.

This clonotype was recorded at least ten times. The chain links TRBV6-1 to TRBJ2-2; D is possibly TRBD2 (6 bases). From germline, CDR1 is MNHNS and CDR2 SASEGT. V was trimmed by 6 bases and J by 2 bases, leaving 16 bases between them. This CDR3 comprises 16 residues. Written as DNA, the CDR3 is TGTGCCAGCAGCCCAACGGGACTCCCAAACACCGGGGAGCTGTTTTTT. Amino acid sequence: CASSPTGLPNTGELFF.

Only a few counts were recorded for this clonotype. The chain is built from TRBV29-1 and TRBJ2-3; maybe TRBD2 (6 bases). CDR1 is SQVTM, CDR2 ANQGSEA, per germline. The CDR3 extends over 10 amino acids. CDR3 nucleotides: TGCAGTATCGGGGGTATTCCGCAGTATTTT. It specifies CSIGGIPQYF.

The rearrangement joins TRBV2 to TRBJ2-1; 9 bases align to TRBD1. Germline CDR1 and CDR2: SNHLY and FYNNEI. V shed 4 bases and J 13 bases; nucleotides not matched to a gene: 8. CDR3 length equals 13 residues. CDR3 loop: CASSAGDRVDQFF. The CDR3 nucleotides are TGTGCCAGCAGTGCTGGGGACAGGGTTGACCAGTTCTTC.

This clonotype was observed at least ten times. V usage is TRBV7-2 and J usage is TRBJ2-7; D may be TRBD2 (5 bases). Trimming took off 1 base at V and 0 bases at J, with 10 bases between the two ends. Per the germline V gene, CDR1 is SGHTA and CDR2 is FQGNSA. The CDR3 covers 15 residues. The DNA of the CDR3 is TGTGCCAGCAGCTTAGGGGCTAGCATCTCCTACGAGCAGTACTTC. Encoded protein: CASSLGASISYEQYF.

This clonotype showed up many times. The chain carries TRBV6-5 and TRBJ1-5; D is ambiguous. The CDR3 consists of 16 residues. Germline CDR1 reads MNHEY; CDR2 reads SVGAGI. V lost 0 bases and J 9 bases, leaving 18 bases between the germline ends. The CDR3 DNA reads as TGTGCCAGCAGTTACTCGGCGGCCGAGGGAGGGTGGCCCCAGCATTTT. Encoded protein: CASSYSAAEGGWPQHF.

At least ten counts were recorded for this clonotype. The CDR3 spells CASSYRGQDSNQPQHF. The CDR3 DNA follows: TGTGCCAGCAGCTACAGGGGCCAAGACTCCAATCAGCCCCAGCATTTT. J is TRBJ1-5 and V is TRBV12-3 or TRBV12-4; 7 bases fit TRBD1. The J segment lost 3 bases and the V segment lost 6 bases, leaving 11 bases of the junction unmatched. The CDR3 totals 16 residues.

A few counts support this clonotype. Here the CDR3 DNA reads TGCGCCAGCAGGGGGACAGGGGTCGATGAGCAGTTCTTC. It specifies CASRGTGVDEQFF. The chain carries TRBV4-1 and TRBJ2-1; 10 nucleotides agree with TRBD1. Germline CDR1 is MGHRA and CDR2 is YSYEKL. This CDR3 is 13 amino acids long. Trimming took 6 bases from V and 8 from J; bases not matched to a gene: 4.

This clonotype turned up a few times. The CDR3 bases are TGCGCCAGCAGCCCACACCGCCGCTCTCTTTCCTACGAGCAGTACTTC. Translating it yields CASSPHRRSLSYEQYF. V is TRBV4-1 and J is TRBJ2-7, with D hard to call. Trimming left V 4 bases short and J 1 base short, with 17 bases between. Germline V lookup: CDR1 MGHRA, CDR2 YSYEKL. The CDR3 extends over 16 amino acids.

The chain is built from TRBV20-1 and TRBJ1-2; D gene ambiguous. Germline lookup yields CDR1 DFQATT and CDR2 SNEGSKA (reference sequence). V shed 6 bases and J shed 5 bases, with 19 bases lying between them. This CDR3 has 14 residues. The CDR3 DNA sequence: TGCAGTGCCCGGGCCTCGGCAGAGCTTTATGGCTACACCTTC. It is translated as CSARASAELYGYTF.

The rearrangement uses TRBV6-1 and TRBJ2-1, with 10 bases aligning to TRBD2. CDR3 length: 15 amino acids. CDR1 MNHNS and CDR2 SASEGT come from the germline V gene. V trimming: 6 bases; J trimming: 5 bases; junction bases outside the gene matches: 7. CDR3 in amino acids: CASSLGLAANNEQFF. DNA for the CDR3: TGTGCCAGCAGCCTCGGACTAGCGGCGAACAATGAGCAGTTCTTC.

This clonotype came up many times. The V call is TRBV20-1, the J call TRBJ2-1, with 13 bases fitting TRBD2. This CDR3 has 15 amino acids. Unmatched junction bases numbered 5, after V lost 2 bases and J lost 7 bases. CDR1 and CDR2 from the germline V gene are DFQATT and SNEGSKA (reference sequence). CDR3 DNA: TGCAGTGCTAGAAAGGGGACTAGCGGGGATAATGAGCAGTTCTTC. The encoded protein is CSARKGTSGDNEQFF.

This sequence joins TRBV5-1 and TRBJ1-1; no firm D call. This CDR3 is built from 16 residues. V lost 6 bases to trimming and J lost 4 bases, with 22 bases between them. Germline CDR1 reads SGHRS; CDR2 reads YFSETQ. The CDR3 DNA sequence: TGCGCCAGCAAGCTCCTCTCTGGCCGAGAGGGCACTGAAGCTTTCTTT. This encodes CASKLLSGREGTEAFF. The full variable domain, completed using reference TRBV5-1 and TRBJ1-1, is KAGVTQTPRYLIKTRGQQVTLSCSPISGHRSVSWYQQTPGQGLQFLFEYFSETQRNKGNFPGRFSGRQFSNSRSEMNVSTLELGDSALYLCASKLLSGREGTEAFFGQGTRLTVV.

The J gene is TRBJ2-3, the V gene TRBV6-1, with 7 bases matching TRBD1. J was trimmed by 4 bases and V by 10 bases; bases with no gene match: 8. CDR1 and CDR2 (germline): MNHNS, SASEGT. The CDR3 spans 13 residues. The CDR3 sequence: CATINRGSDTQYF. The CDR3 nucleotides are TGTGCCACCATCAACAGGGGCTCAGATACGCAGTATTTT.

The genes are TRBV29-1 and TRBJ1-1; D not resolved. The CDR3 totals 13 residues. Per the germline V gene, CDR1 is SQVTM and CDR2 is ANQGSEA. V lost 8 bases, J lost 4 bases, and 17 bases lay in between. CDR3 region: CSSLSRRSTEAFF. The CDR3 DNA sequence: TGCAGCTCCCTGAGTCGGCGCAGCACTGAAGCTTTCTTT.

J is TRBJ2-5 and V is TRBV10-3; D gene ambiguous. V lost 2 bases, J lost 1 base, and 11 bases lay in between. This CDR3 region has 15 residues. Germline V lookup: CDR1 ENHRY, CDR2 SYGVKD. The chain's CDR3 is CAISETPPLQETQYF. CDR3 coding DNA: TGTGCCATCAGTGAGACCCCCCCCCTCCAAGAGACCCAGTACTTC.

This clonotype was counted only a few times. The chain is built from TRBV11-1 and TRBJ2-6; TRBD2 might be the D (5 bases). This CDR3 is 18 amino acids long. Trimming took 6 bases from V and 0 from J, leaving 18 bases between them. CDR1 and CDR2 from the germline V gene are SGHAT and FQDESV (reference sequence). As DNA, the CDR3 is TGTGCCAGCAGTTGGACTGGGCAGGCCCTCTCTGGGGCCAACGTCCTGACTTTC. Translation gives CASSWTGQALSGANVLTF.

This clonotype was counted only a few times. The chain recombines TRBV20-1 with TRBJ2-7; 9 bases fit TRBD2. Germline assignment: CDR1 DFQATT and CDR2 SNEGSKA (reference sequence). The CDR3 extends over 15 amino acids. Trimming took 5 bases from V and 4 from J; bases not matched to a gene: 12. CDR3 DNA sequence: TGCAGTGCTGGGGTAGCTAGCGGGGCGGTGTACGAGCAGTACGTC. Protein product: CSAGVASGAVYEQYV.

This clonotype was counted at least ten times. The chain is built from TRBV4-1 and TRBJ2-5, with D tentatively TRBD1 or TRBD2 (5 bases each). Between the trimmed V and J ends, which lost 1 base and 5 bases, there was a span of 14 bases. Germline lookup yields CDR1 MGHRA and CDR2 YSYEKL. The CDR3 covers 15 residues. The CDR3 DNA reads as TGCGCCAGCAGCCAAGTTTGGGGGACCGGGGAGACCCAGTACTTC. Its protein is CASSQVWGTGETQYF.

This clonotype was seen more than once but under ten times. This rearrangement joins TRBV7-8 to TRBJ2-1, with TRBD2 matching 13 bases. Germline V CDR1 and CDR2: SGHVS, FQNEAQ. This CDR3 comprises 20 residues. The ends lost 5 bases at V and 0 bases at J; junction bases unmatched: 13. The CDR3 DNA is TGTGCCAGCAGCCCCACGAGACTAGCGGGGGGCACGAGCTCCTACAATGAGCAGTTCTTC. This translates into CASSPTRLAGGTSSYNEQFF.

This clonotype was seen a few times. The rearrangement joins TRBV11-2 to TRBJ2-7, with TRBD2 matching over 7 bases. The CDR3 has 13 residues. Germline CDR1 reads SGHAT; CDR2 reads FQNNGV. Germline trimming cut 7 bases from V and 1 base from J; bases unmatched to any gene: 4. CDR3 bases: TGTGCCAGCACCTGGGGGGGGTCCTACGAGCAGTACGTC. This encodes CASTWGGSYEQYV.

This clonotype showed up many times. The junction and the germline gene differ at one end; a read error may be behind it. The chain links TRBV5-5 to TRBJ2-1; tentative D call: TRBD1 (6 bases). The CDR3 runs to 12 residues. CDR1 SGHKS and CDR2 YYEKEE come from the germline V gene (reference sequence). CDR3 protein: CASSLVGGEQFF. The CDR3 DNA reads TGTGCCAGCAGTTTGGTAGGGGGTGAGCAGTTCTTC.

There are a few counts of this clonotype. V and J are TRBV7-2 and TRBJ2-7; maybe TRBD2 (5 bases). Trimming shortened V by 5 bases and J by 7 bases, and 18 bases separated the two germline ends. CDR1 SGHTA and CDR2 FQGNSA come from the germline V gene. The CDR3 contains 14 residues. CDR3 amino acids: CASSPAGRTVEQYF. The CDR3 coding sequence is TGTGCCAGCAGCCCGGCAGGACGGACTGTTGAGCAGTACTTC.

The CDR3 is CSARSAVGSYNEQFF. The CDR3 DNA is TGCAGTGCTAGATCTGCCGTGGGATCCTACAATGAGCAGTTCTTC. V gene TRBV20-1 combines with J gene TRBJ2-1, with D uncertain. This CDR3 region has 15 residues. CDR1 is DFQATT and CDR2 is SNEGSKA in the germline V gene (reference sequence). V was clipped by 2 bases and J by 1 base, with 12 bases between them.

This chain connects TRBV7-2 to TRBJ2-3; D is perhaps TRBD1 or TRBD2 (5 bases each). From germline, CDR1 is SGHTA and CDR2 FQGNSA. The CDR3 consists of 15 residues. V lost 5 bases and J 0 bases, leaving 12 bases between the germline ends. CDR3 sequence (DNA): TGTGCCAGCAGCCGAACCGGGACCAGCACAGATACGCAGTATTTT. Protein sequence: CASSRTGTSTDTQYF.

This clonotype was counted a few times. The CDR3 DNA reads as TGTGCCAGCAGCCTAGGGACCGTATTCACCGGGGAGCTGTTTTTT. Amino acid sequence: CASSLGTVFTGELFF. This sequence joins TRBV16 and TRBJ2-2; D could derive from TRBD1 or TRBD2 (5 bases each). In germline, CDR1 is KGHSY, CDR2 FQNENV. CDR3 length equals 15 residues. The V and J ends lost 4 bases and 4 bases respectively, with 13 bases between them.

The chain combines TRBV4-1 with TRBJ2-7; D gene uncertain. V was pared by 0 bases and J by 4 bases, with 13 bases between. Germline CDR1 is MGHRA and CDR2 is YSYEKL. This CDR3 has 15 residues. Here the CDR3 reads CASSQDVTYEYEQYV. The CDR3 coding sequence is TGCGCCAGCAGCCAAGATGTCACCTATGAATACGAGCAGTACGTC.